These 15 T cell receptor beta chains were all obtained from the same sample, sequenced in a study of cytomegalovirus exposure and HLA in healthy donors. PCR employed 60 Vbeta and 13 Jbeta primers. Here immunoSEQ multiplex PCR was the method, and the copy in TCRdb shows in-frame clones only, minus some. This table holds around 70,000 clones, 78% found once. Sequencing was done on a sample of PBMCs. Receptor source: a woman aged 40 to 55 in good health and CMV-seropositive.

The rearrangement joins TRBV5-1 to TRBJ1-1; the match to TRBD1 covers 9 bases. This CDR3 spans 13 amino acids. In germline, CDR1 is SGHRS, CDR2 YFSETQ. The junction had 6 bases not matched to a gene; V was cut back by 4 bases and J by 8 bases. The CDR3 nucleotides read TGCGCCAGCAGCAGGTACAGGGGGCGGGAAGCTTTCTTT. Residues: CASSRYRGREAFF.

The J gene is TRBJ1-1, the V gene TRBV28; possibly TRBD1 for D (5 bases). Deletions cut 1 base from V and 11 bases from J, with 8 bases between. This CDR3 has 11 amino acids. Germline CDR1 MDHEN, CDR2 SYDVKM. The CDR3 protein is CASSLSRVAFF. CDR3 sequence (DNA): TGTGCCAGCAGTTTATCCAGGGTGGCTTTCTTT.

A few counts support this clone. CDR3 nucleotides: TGTGCCAGCAGCTTCGGCTCTGGGGCCAACGTCCTGACTTTC. Translated: CASSFGSGANVLTF. This chain joins TRBV5-6 and TRBJ2-6; D unclear. V lost 2 bases and J 0 bases, leaving 3 bases between the germline ends. CDR1 and CDR2 from the germline V gene are SGHDT and YYEEEE. CDR3 length: 14 amino acids. Supplemented by reference TRBV5-6 and TRBJ2-6, the full variable domain reads DAGVTQSPTHLIKTRGQQVTLRCSPKSGHDTVSWYQQALGQGPQFIFQYYEEEERQRGNFPDRFSGHQFPNYSSELNVNALLLGDSALYLCASSFGSGANVLTFGAGSRLTVL.

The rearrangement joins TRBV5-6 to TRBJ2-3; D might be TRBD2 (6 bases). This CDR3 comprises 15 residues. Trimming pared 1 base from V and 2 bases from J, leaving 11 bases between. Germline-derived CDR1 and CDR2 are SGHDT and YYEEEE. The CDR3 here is CASSLRRGDTDTQYF. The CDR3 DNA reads TGTGCCAGCAGCTTGAGGCGGGGTGACACAGATACGCAGTATTTT.

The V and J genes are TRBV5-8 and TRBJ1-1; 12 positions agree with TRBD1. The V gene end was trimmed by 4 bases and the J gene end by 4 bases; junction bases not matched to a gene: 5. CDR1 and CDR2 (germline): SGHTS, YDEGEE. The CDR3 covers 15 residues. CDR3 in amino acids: CASSAGQGAPTEAFF. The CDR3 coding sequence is TGTGCCAGCAGCGCGGGACAGGGGGCCCCCACTGAAGCTTTCTTT.

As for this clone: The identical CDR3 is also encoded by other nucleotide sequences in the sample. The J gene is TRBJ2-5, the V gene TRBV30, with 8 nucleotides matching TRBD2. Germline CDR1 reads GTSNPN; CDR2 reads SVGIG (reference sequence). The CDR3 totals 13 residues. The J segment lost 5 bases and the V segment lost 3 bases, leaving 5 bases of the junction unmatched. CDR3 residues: CAWSAGGQETQYF. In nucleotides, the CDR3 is TGTGCCTGGAGCGCGGGGGGCCAGGAGACCCAGTACTTC.

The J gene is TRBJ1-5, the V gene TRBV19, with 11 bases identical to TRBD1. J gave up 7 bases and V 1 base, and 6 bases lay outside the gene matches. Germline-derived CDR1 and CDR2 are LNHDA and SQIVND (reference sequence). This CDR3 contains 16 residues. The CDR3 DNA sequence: TGTGCCAGTAGTATAGCCCGGACAGGGGGCGGGCAGCCCCAGCATTTT. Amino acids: CASSIARTGGGQPQHF.

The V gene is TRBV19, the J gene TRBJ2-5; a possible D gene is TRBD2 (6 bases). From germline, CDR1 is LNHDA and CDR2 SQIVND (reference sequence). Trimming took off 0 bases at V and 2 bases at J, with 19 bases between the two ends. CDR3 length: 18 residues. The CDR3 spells CASSIDGGSRGLQETQYF. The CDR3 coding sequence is TGTGCCAGTAGTATAGATGGGGGAAGTCGGGGGTTGCAAGAGACCCAGTACTTC.

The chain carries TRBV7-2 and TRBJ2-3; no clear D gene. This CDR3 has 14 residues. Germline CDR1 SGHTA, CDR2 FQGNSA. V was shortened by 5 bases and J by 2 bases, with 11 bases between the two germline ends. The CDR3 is CASSTYSITDTQYF. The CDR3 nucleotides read TGTGCCAGCAGCACCTATTCTATCACAGATACGCAGTATTTT.

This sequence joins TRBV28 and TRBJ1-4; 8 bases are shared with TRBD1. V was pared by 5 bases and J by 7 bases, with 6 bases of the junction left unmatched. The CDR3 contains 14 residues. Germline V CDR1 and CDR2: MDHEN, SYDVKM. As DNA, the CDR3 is TGTGCCAGCAGTGTACCCCAGGGGGCTGAAAAACTGTTTTTT. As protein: CASSVPQGAEKLFF.

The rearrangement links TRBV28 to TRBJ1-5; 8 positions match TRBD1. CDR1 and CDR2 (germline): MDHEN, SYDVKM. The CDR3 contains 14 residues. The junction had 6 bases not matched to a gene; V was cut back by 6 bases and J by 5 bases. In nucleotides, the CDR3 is TGTGCCAGCAGGTGGACAGGGAGCTATCAGCCCCAGCATTTT. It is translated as CASRWTGSYQPQHF.

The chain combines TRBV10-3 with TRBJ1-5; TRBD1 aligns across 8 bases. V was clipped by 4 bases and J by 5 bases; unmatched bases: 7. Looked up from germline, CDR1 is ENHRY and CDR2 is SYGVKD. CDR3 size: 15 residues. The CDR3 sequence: CAISGGQGLYQPQHF. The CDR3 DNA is TGTGCCATCAGTGGAGGACAGGGTCTTTATCAGCCCCAGCATTTT.

The CDR3 region is CASSQYTGSTGELFF. For the CDR3, the DNA is TGCGCCAGCAGCCAGTACACAGGGTCCACCGGGGAGCTGTTTTTT. This sequence joins TRBV4-3 and TRBJ2-2; tentative D call: TRBD1 (6 bases). Germline values: CDR1 LGHNA, CDR2 YSLEER. Trimming cost V 3 bases and J 4 bases, with 12 bases left between them. This CDR3 comprises 15 residues.

The CDR3 DNA reads TGCGCCAGCAGCCTTAACGGTTATAGCAATCAGCCCCAGCATTTT. This gives the protein CASSLNGYSNQPQHF. The V gene is TRBV5-1, the J gene TRBJ1-5; D remains ambiguous. Germline V CDR1 and CDR2: SGHRS, YFSETQ. Trimming left V 4 bases short and J 0 bases short, with 11 bases between. The CDR3 spans 15 residues.

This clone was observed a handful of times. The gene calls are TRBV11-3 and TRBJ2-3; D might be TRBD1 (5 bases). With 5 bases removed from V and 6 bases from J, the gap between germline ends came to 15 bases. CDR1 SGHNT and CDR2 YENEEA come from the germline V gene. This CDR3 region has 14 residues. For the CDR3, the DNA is TGTGCCAGCAGCCTAGGGGCAGAAAAGGATACGCAGTATTTT. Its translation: CASSLGAEKDTQYF.